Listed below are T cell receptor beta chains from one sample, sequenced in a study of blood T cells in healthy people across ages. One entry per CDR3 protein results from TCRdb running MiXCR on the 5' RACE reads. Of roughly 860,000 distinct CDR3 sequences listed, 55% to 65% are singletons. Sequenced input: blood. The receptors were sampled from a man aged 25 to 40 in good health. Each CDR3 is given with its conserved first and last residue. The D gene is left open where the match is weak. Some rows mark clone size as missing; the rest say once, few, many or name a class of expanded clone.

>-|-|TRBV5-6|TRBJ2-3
TGTGCCAGCAGCCCCAACTTGGTTAGCACAGATACGCAGTATTTT
CASSPNLVSTDTQYF
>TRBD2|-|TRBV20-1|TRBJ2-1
TGCAGTGCTCGGACTAGCGGGGGAGCTAGGGATGAGCAGTTCTTC
CSARTSGGARDEQFF
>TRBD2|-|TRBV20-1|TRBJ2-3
TGCAGTGCTAGTACGCGGGGGGCCGGTAGAGATACGCAGTATTTT
CSASTRGAGRDTQYF
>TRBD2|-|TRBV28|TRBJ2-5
TGTGCCAGCAGTTTGGGGGTGCGGGGGGATAGTGAGACCCAGTACTTC
CASSLGVRGDSETQYF
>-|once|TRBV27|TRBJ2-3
TGTGCCAGCAGTTTCGGGGCGCGGCATGCAGATACGCAGTATTTT
CASSFGARHADTQYF
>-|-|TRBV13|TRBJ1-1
TGTGCCAGCAGCTTCCTTCCGAACACTGAAGCTTTCTTT
CASSFLPNTEAFF
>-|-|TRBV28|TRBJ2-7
TGTGCCAGCAGTCCACGAATGACAGTGTACGAGCAGTACTTC
CASSPRMTVYEQYF
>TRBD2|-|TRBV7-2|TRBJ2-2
TGTGCCAGCAGCTTAGCAATTACTAGCGCCGGGGAGCTGTTTTTT
CASSLAITSAGELFF
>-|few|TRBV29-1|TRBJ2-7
TGCAGCGTTGAGAGGCGGGGCGGGGACTTCCCCGGGACCTACGAGCAGTACTTC
CSVERRGGDFPGTYEQYF
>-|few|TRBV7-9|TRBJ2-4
TGTGCCAGCAGCGCCTCGGGCGAACCCAAAAACATTCAGTACTTC
CASSASGEPKNIQYF
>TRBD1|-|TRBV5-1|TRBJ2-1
TGCGCCAGCAGCTTGGACAGGGGCCAATACAATGAGCAGTTCTTC
CASSLDRGQYNEQFF
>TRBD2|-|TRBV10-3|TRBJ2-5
TGTGCCATCAGTGAGTTCCGGGGGGTCGGTCAGACCCAGTACTTC
CAISEFRGVGQTQYF
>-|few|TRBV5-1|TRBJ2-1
TGCGCCAGCAGCTTGGACACGGGGTCCCACAATGAGCAGTTCTTC
CASSLDTGSHNEQFF
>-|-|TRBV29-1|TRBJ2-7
TGCAGCGTTGAAGGACGGCGCTACGAGCAGTACTTC
CSVEGRRYEQYF
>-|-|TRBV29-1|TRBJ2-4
TGCAGCGTTGGTTGGGCAGGTCTAGCCAAAAACATTCAGTACTTC
CSVGWAGLAKNIQYF
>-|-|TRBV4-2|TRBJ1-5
TGTGCCAGCAGCCAACCCGACAAGTTCAATCAGCCCCAGCATTTT
CASSQPDKFNQPQHF
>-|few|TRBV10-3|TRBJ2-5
TGTGCCATCAGTGATGGGACAAACCAAGAGACCCAGTACTTC
CAISDGTNQETQYF
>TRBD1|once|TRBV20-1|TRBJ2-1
TGCAGTGCTCTGGGCGGGACAGGGCTTTACAATGAGCAGTTCTTC
CSALGGTGLYNEQFF
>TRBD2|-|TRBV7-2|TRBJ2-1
TGTGCCAGCAGCTTAGGGGGCGGGGGGGTCAACAATGAGCAGTTCTTC
CASSLGGGGVNNEQFF
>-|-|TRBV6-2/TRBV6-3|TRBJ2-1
TGTGCCAGCACCTCAAGAATACGGGGAGGCTACAATGAGCAGTTCTTC
CASTSRIRGGYNEQFF
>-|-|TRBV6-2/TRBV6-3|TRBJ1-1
TGTGCCAGCAGTTACACATACTTGAACACTGAAGCTTTCTTT
CASSYTYLNTEAFF
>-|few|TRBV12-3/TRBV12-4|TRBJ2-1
TGTGCCAGCAGTTTCAGACAGATAAATGAGCAGTTCTTC
CASSFRQINEQFF
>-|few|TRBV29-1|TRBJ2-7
TGCAGCGTTGAGAGCCCAGGGTACAGCGAGCAGTACTTC
CSVESPGYSEQYF
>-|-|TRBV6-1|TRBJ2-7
TGTGCCAGCAGTGTCGGGACTCCTCAAATCTACGAGCAGTACTTC
CASSVGTPQIYEQYF
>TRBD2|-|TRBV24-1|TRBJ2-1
TGTGCCACCAGTGATCCTCGGGGGGGCGTATACAATGAGCAGTTCTTC
CATSDPRGGVYNEQFF
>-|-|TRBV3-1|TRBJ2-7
TGTGCCAGCAGCCCGGACTTGACACCTTCCTACGAGCAGTACTTC
CASSPDLTPSYEQYF
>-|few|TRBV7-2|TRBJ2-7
TGTGCCAGCACCTCCAGCGGTGGGCCCTACGAGCAGTACTTC
CASTSSGGPYEQYF
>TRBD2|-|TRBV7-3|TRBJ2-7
TGTGCCAGCAGCTCCAGCGGGAGCTCCACCGAGCAGTACTTC
CASSSSGSSTEQYF
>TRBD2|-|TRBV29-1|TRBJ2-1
TGCAGCGTTGCGACTAGCGGGGGGCGGTATGAGCAGTTCTTC
CSVATSGGRYEQFF
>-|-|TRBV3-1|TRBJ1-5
TGTGCCAGCAGCCAACAATATAGCAATCAGCCCCAGCATTTT
CASSQQYSNQPQHF
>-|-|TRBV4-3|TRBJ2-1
TGCGCCAGCAGCCAAGAGCTGGACGGCAATGAGCAGTTCTTC
CASSQELDGNEQFF
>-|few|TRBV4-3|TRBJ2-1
TGCGCCAGCAGCCAAGATTCAGGGAATGAGCAGTTCTTC
CASSQDSGNEQFF
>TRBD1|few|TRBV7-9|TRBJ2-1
TGTGCCAGCAGCCCTGACAGGGGGTTATCGAGCTCCTACAATGAGCAGTTCTTC
CASSPDRGLSSSYNEQFF
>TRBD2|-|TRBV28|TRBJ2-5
TGTGCCAGCACCATCGCGGGGGGGGCCTTCAATGAGCAGTACTTC
CASTIAGGAFNEQYF
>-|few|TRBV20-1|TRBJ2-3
TGCAGTGGTGGGGGTAGCACAGATACGCAGTATTTT
CSGGGSTDTQYF
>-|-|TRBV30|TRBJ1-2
TGTGCCTGGAAGGGGCTTAACTATGGCTACACCTTC
CAWKGLNYGYTF
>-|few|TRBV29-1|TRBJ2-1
TGCAGCGTTGAAGACGGGACTTTTAAGTACAATGAGCAGTTCTTC
CSVEDGTFKYNEQFF
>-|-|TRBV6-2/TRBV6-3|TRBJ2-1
TGTGCCAGCAGACTACGGGGGCGAGCGAGCTCCTACAATGAGCAGTTCTTC
CASRLRGRASSYNEQFF
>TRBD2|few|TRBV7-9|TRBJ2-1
TGTGCCAGCAGCTTCGGTAGCGGGGTTGGGGAGCAGTTCTTC
CASSFGSGVGEQFF
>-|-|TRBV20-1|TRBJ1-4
TGCAGTGCTAGAGAGGGTGTTAGAGAAAAACTGTTTTTT
CSAREGVREKLFF
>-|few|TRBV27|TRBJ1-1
TGTGCCAGCAGTTTATATTCTATGAACACTGAAGCTTTCTTT
CASSLYSMNTEAFF
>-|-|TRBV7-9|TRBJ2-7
TGTGCCAGCAGTAGGGGCGGGACGGAATCCTACGAGCAGTACTTC
CASSRGGTESYEQYF
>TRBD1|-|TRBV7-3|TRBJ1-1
TGTGCCAGCAGTCGGGACAGGGGTAATGAAGCTTTCTTT
CASSRDRGNEAFF
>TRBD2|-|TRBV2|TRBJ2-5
TGTGCCAGCAGTGTCCTAGCGGGATCCCAAGAGACCCAGTACTTC
CASSVLAGSQETQYF
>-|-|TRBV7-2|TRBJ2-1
TGTGCCAGCAGCTTAGCGGGGCAGGGCCTATACAATGAGCAGTTCTTC
CASSLAGQGLYNEQFF
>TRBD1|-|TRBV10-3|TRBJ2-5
TGTGCCATCAGTGAGTCTGAGAGGGGGCCTACGGAGACCCAGTACTTC
CAISESERGPTETQYF
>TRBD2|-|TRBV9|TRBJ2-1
TGTGCCAGCAGCGTAAGCAGCGGGGGCTCCTCCTACAATGAGCAGTTCTTC
CASSVSSGGSSYNEQFF
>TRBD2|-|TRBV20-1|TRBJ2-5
TGCAGTGCTAGAGATCCGGGGGGAGCCCTTCAGAGGGAGCAGTACTTC
CSARDPGGALQREQYF
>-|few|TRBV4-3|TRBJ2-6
TGCGCCAGCAGCCAAGATTGGCAGGGATATTATTCTGGGGCCAACGTCCTGACTTTC
CASSQDWQGYYSGANVLTF
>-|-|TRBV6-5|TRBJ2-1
TGTGCCAGCAGGAGGGGGTACAATGAGCAGTTCTTC
CASRRGYNEQFF